The present entry profiles one TCR beta chain with its context. Its antigen specificity is not known. Base qualities are not recorded, but no much larger clone differs from it by a single base. The sample belongs to a study of blood T cell repertoires in COVID-19 (dated by TCRdb to between 2020 and 2021). Regarding the study in general: Samples from collaborators originated in the United States, Italy and Spain and spanned both the acute and convalescent phases of COVID-19. Subjects who had been exposed to COVID-19, were actively infected with it, or had recovered from it provided the deeply sampled blood TCRbeta repertoires that made up the dataset. A freely available public database, intended as a resource for researchers studying the immune response to SARS-CoV-2, is where the repertoires were released. Nearly every sample came with metadata listing a de-identified subject ID, COVID-19 status, age in years and sex. The samples were drawn from the first 160 participants of the ongoing ImmuneRACE study and from some 1,300 subjects provided by 6 global collaborators. The prospective study material was composed of cDNA or gDNA derived from T cells, B-cell-depleted T cells, or PBMCs. Where available, HLA class I and class II types were taken from metadata supplied by the sample provider and were not determined by assay-based typing.

TCRbeta CDR3 regions were amplified from genomic DNA using the immunoSEQ Assay, a bias-controlled multiplex PCR. Per the original workflow: Nucleated cell counts per sample were estimated from amplification of reference gene primers within the assay. Sequence reads were collapsed and filtered to measure the absolute abundance of every unique TCRbeta CDR3 rearrangement. For each sample, productive Simpson clonality was calculated by taking the square root of Simpson's diversity index across productive rearrangements. Drawn from immuneACCESS, this table holds only the in-frame rearrangements with V and J called that TCRdb kept. Clones are partly lost; checked studies trace under half to an unresolved V gene and leave the rest unexplained. The V and J calls and the clone size are those of that table, but D and trimming were determined from the DNA. The sample table shows 150,000 to 170,000 clones, and roughly four fifths are seen once. Roughly 3.5% of the sample is taken by the ten largest.

The paper's findings and limits, for the study overall: How much clinical and demographic metadata was included differed by source and by participant, and the metadata was provided uncurated.

The collaborating institutions used their own protocols to collect whole blood in K2EDTA tubes. For TCRbeta analysis, collaborator samples were shipped as frozen whole blood, as isolated PBMCs, or as DNA extracted from either sample type. The germline V gene yields LGHNA for CDR1 and YSLEER for CDR2. From its cysteine to its phenylalanine, the CDR3 spans 17 amino acids. Kept here is only the CDR3 DNA, which spans 51 bases and is read in frame from base 1. For this chain, trimming is 0 bases at the V end and 7 bases at the J end, and the number of junction bases without a gene match is 12. The rearrangement joined TRBV4-3 to TRBJ2-1; 7 of the junction bases match TRBD2. This TCR derives from a woman aged 80 or older with acute or convalescent COVID-19. Sequencing was carried out using peripheral blood. The CDR3 is CASSQDVRGRDENEQFF. The nucleotide sequence reads as follows: TGCGCCAGCAGCCAAGATGTACGAGGGAGGGACGAAAATGAGCAGTTCTTC.